This T cell receptor (beta chain) derives from a study of T cells in Graves' hyperthyroidism and ophthalmopathy. Across the study: Peripheral blood collection took place at initial diagnosis, before any treatment.

Study-level findings and limits: Most thyroid clonotypes expanded above 0.001 appeared in blood too.

TCR beta CDR3 regions were amplified from RNA. The TCR CDR3 first-round RT-PCR relied on the HTBI primer set. TCRdb ran MiXCR on the multiplex PCR reads and lists one entry per CDR3 protein. The sample holds a few hundred thousand distinct CDR3 sequences, more than 15% seen once. Diagnoses were made from clinical symptoms, serum measures (thyroxine and TRAb), thyroid ultrasound and orbital computed tomography. In germline, CDR1 is MGHRA, CDR2 YSYEKL. Trimming left V 2 bases short and J 2 bases short, with 7 bases between. The CDR3 consists of 14 residues. This clonotype was found a few times. Its cognate antigen is unknown.

Input material: blood. The gene calls are TRBV4-1 and TRBJ2-1; D gene unclear. This TCR derives from a woman in her 40s with Graves' ophthalmopathy. The CDR3 reads CASSQFDAYNEQFF. In DNA, the CDR3 is TGCGCCAGCAGCCAATTCGACGCCTACAATGAGCAGTTCTTC.